A single sample gave rise to the 18 T cell receptor beta chains below, sequenced in a study of OX40 agonist ivuxolimab in advanced cancers. The repertoire was sequenced with immunoSEQ multiplex PCR; TCRdb's copy has only in-frame clones and lacks some. The sample includes under 90,000 clones, roughly 88% seen only once; the top ten take approximately 0.98%. Sequenced material: CD4+ or CD8+ T cells sorted from blood, taken in a trial of the OX40 agonist ivuxolimab. These receptor sequences come from an adult with an advanced solid tumor such as melanoma, head and neck, liver or kidney cancer.

This clone was seen only once. V is TRBV6-5 and J is TRBJ2-6; D not certain. The CDR3 contains 13 residues. V was trimmed by 6 bases and J by 2 bases, leaving 5 bases between them. Germline V gene data show CDR1 as MNHEY and CDR2 as SVGAGI. CDR3 sequence (DNA): TGTGCCAGCAGGTCACCTGGGGCCAACGTCCTGACTTTC. Translation gives CASRSPGANVLTF.

CDR3 in amino acids: CASSLVGNVLYNEQFF. For the CDR3, the DNA is TGTGCCAGCAGCTTAGTCGGGAATGTGCTTTACAATGAGCAGTTCTTC. V usage is TRBV11-3 and J usage is TRBJ2-1, with D possibly TRBD2 on 5 matching bases. The CDR3 spans 16 residues. Germline V gene sequence: CDR1 SGHNT, CDR2 YENEEA. Trimming pared 1 base from V and 4 bases from J, leaving 14 bases between.

This clone was detected only once. The V and J genes are TRBV21-1 and TRBJ1-5. TRBV21-1 is a pseudogene locus. CDR3 length: 15 residues. The CDR3 here is CASSKVISDPSAQHF. The DNA for the CDR3 is TGTGCCAGCAGCAAAGTTATTAGCGACCCCTCGGCCCAGCATTTT.

The genes are TRBV11-1 and TRBJ2-4; D perhaps matches TRBD1 (5 bases). With 6 bases removed from V and 3 bases from J, the gap between germline ends came to 18 bases. The length of the CDR3 is 16 residues. The germline gives CDR1 SGHAT, CDR2 FQDESV (reference sequence). CDR3 residues: CASRPSSGRDKNIQYF. CDR3 in DNA: TGTGCCAGCAGACCTTCTAGTGGCAGGGACAAAAACATTCAGTACTTC.

The chain carries TRBV5-1 and TRBJ2-5; D is unclear. Per germline, CDR1 SGHRS and CDR2 YFSETQ. This CDR3 has 12 amino acids. V lost 0 bases and J lost 5, with 5 bases in between. CDR3 in DNA: TGCGCCAGCAGCTTGGAGGTTGAGACCCAGTACTTC. Amino acid sequence: CASSLEVETQYF.

This chain connects TRBV2 to TRBJ1-1; D gene unclear. CDR1 and CDR2 (germline): SNHLY, FYNNEI. This CDR3 has 15 residues. Trimming cost V 2 bases and J 0 bases, with 10 bases left between them. In DNA, the CDR3 is TGTGCCAGCAGTGAAAGTCGAGGCATGAACACTGAAGCTTTCTTT. Amino acid sequence: CASSESRGMNTEAFF.

This clone showed up just once. The chain is built from TRBV29-1 and TRBJ2-1, with a tentative D call TRBD1 (6 bases). Trimming removed 5 bases at V and 4 bases at J, with 12 bases between. This CDR3 spans 13 amino acids. Germline lookup yields CDR1 SQVTM and CDR2 ANQGSEA. CDR3 sequence: CSVTQGTYNEQFF. The DNA of the CDR3 is TGCAGCGTTACTCAGGGGACGTACAATGAGCAGTTCTTC.

The chain couples TRBV5-1 to TRBJ2-7; D may match TRBD1 or TRBD2 (5 bases each). V was pared by 3 bases and J by 3 bases, with 13 bases between. There are 14 residues in the CDR3. Germline loops: CDR1 SGHRS, CDR2 YFSETQ. The CDR3 loop is CASSSRDPGYEQYF. The CDR3 DNA is TGCGCCAGCAGCTCCCGGGACCCGGGCTACGAGCAGTACTTC.

The chain couples TRBV5-1 to TRBJ1-5; 7 bases align to TRBD1. The ends lost 4 bases at V and 4 bases at J; junction bases unmatched: 11. The CDR3 contains 16 residues. Germline loops: CDR1 SGHRS, CDR2 YFSETQ. The CDR3 reads CASSPGSGGSNQPQHF. The CDR3 nucleotides read TGCGCCAGCAGCCCTGGTTCAGGGGGAAGTAATCAGCCCCAGCATTTT.

This chain connects TRBV7-9 to TRBJ1-1; D unclear. Trimming stripped 2 bases from V and 5 bases from J, with 15 bases between. This CDR3 spans 15 amino acids. Germline loops: CDR1 SEHNR, CDR2 FQNEAQ (reference sequence). The CDR3 region has the DNA TGTGCCAGCAGCTTAAGGGTTGCGGGGAGAACTGAAGCTTTCTTT. This sequence encodes CASSLRVAGRTEAFF.

The chain recombines TRBV28 with TRBJ2-2, with D tentatively TRBD1 or TRBD2 (5 bases each). CDR3 length: 12 amino acids. Per germline, CDR1 MDHEN and CDR2 SYDVKM. V was pared by 7 bases and J by 6 bases, with 9 bases between. In DNA form, the CDR3 reads TGTGCCAGCAAATCGGGACCCGGGGAGCTGTTTTTT. Translation: CASKSGPGELFF.

The CDR3 sequence is CASSFDRGYEQYF. The CDR3 DNA sequence: TGTGCCAGCAGCTTCGACAGGGGCTACGAGCAGTACTTC. The V gene is TRBV7-2, the J gene TRBJ2-7; 8 nucleotides line up with TRBD1. The CDR3 extends over 13 amino acids. J gave up 3 bases and V 3 bases, and 1 base lay outside the gene matches. CDR1 and CDR2 (germline): SGHTA, FQGNSA.

The chain recombines TRBV4-1 with TRBJ2-3, with TRBD2 as a possible D gene (5 bases). The CDR3 sequence is 16 residues long. Germline V gene lookup returns CDR1 MGHRA and CDR2 YSYEKL. The ends were cut back, 0 bases at V and 1 base at J, with 11 bases in the middle. As DNA, the CDR3 is TGCGCCAGCAGCCAAGATCTGGGAGCGGGCACAGATACGCAGTATTTT. Translated, it gives CASSQDLGAGTDTQYF.

This clone was seen only a few times. The rearrangement links TRBV11-3 to TRBJ1-3; D might be TRBD1 (5 bases). CDR1 is SGHNT and CDR2 is YENEEA in the germline V gene. Trimming removed 5 bases at V and 8 bases at J, with 16 bases between. The CDR3 runs 14 residues. DNA of the CDR3: TGTGCCAGCAGCCCTGGGACGTCGGAAGACACCATATATTTT. This gives the protein CASSPGTSEDTIYF.

The chain joins TRBV7-2 to TRBJ2-1; TRBD1 or TRBD2 may be the D gene (6 bases each). V lost 1 base to trimming and J lost 7 bases, with 14 bases between them. The CDR3 runs 15 residues. The germline V gene has CDR1 SGHTA and CDR2 FQGNSA. The CDR3 protein is CASSLVGGGRNEQFF. The CDR3 DNA follows: TGTGCCAGCAGCTTAGTGGGTGGGGGGCGGAATGAGCAGTTCTTC.

V is TRBV6-6 and J is TRBJ1-5, with D perhaps TRBD1 (5 bases). The CDR3 totals 15 residues. Trimming removed 6 bases at V and 2 bases at J, with 14 bases between. The V gene's germline CDR1 is MNHNY and CDR2 SVGAGI (reference sequence). CDR3 bases: TGTGCCAGCAGGCGGGACCCTCGAGGCAATCAGCCCCAGCATTTT. Encoded protein: CASRRDPRGNQPQHF.

The V gene is TRBV28, the J gene TRBJ1-3, with D uncertain. CDR1 is MDHEN and CDR2 is SYDVKM in the germline V gene. Trimming took off 2 bases at V and 2 bases at J, with 10 bases between the two ends. The CDR3 is 15 amino acids. The CDR3 region is CASSLMSTAGNTIYF. The DNA for the CDR3 is TGTGCCAGCAGTTTAATGTCGACGGCTGGAAACACCATATATTTT.

This clone was detected a few times. The chain is built from TRBV7-6 and TRBJ2-2; maybe TRBD1 (6 bases). V lost 5 bases and J 1 base, leaving 11 bases between the germline ends. Looked up from germline, CDR1 is SGHVS and CDR2 is FNYEAQ. CDR3 length equals 15 residues. The CDR3 coding sequence is TGTGCCAGCAGCCTATGGACAGTGAACACCGGGGAGCTGTTTTTT. This sequence encodes CASSLWTVNTGELFF.